This T cell receptor beta chain was captured by sequencing in a study of T-cell reconstitution after alpha-beta-depleted transplantation in children. With respect to this clonotype: What it recognizes is unknown.

The library targeted TCRbeta and was prepared with unique molecular identifiers. TCRdb re-analysed the PCR reads in MiXCR, keeping a single row per CDR3 protein. The sample lists roughly 570,000 distinct CDR3 sequences, roughly 27% seen once, with about a third in the top ten. Study-wide results and caveats: When one year had passed after transplant, most T-cell counts and diversity came from newly produced T cells. Approximately two months post-transplant, alpha-beta T cells reportedly originated from several hundred expanded graft clones. Surviving recipient T cells and thymic progenitors accounted for the high day-60 TCRbeta diversity observed in some patients.

The germline gives CDR1 MGHRA, CDR2 YSYEKL. The CDR3 is 15 amino acids. V gave up 2 bases and J gave up 3 bases, with 11 bases separating them. The sequencing used PBMCs, collected before TCRalphabeta/CD19-depleted stem cell transplant. The genes are TRBV4-1 and TRBJ1-5, with D perhaps matching TRBD1 (5 bases). The TCR comes from a boy in the first two years of life with Wiskott-Aldrich syndrome, due to receive a stem cell transplant. The CDR3: CASSQSTGANQPQHF. For the CDR3, the DNA is TGCGCCAGCAGCCAATCCACCGGGGCCAATCAGCCCCAGCATTTT.